What follows describes a single T cell receptor beta chain. The antigen is unknown. The PCR used 60 Vbeta and 13 Jbeta primers. Sequenced by immunoSEQ multiplex PCR; TCRdb stores in-frame clones only, minus some. Of about 94,000 clones in the sample, roughly 86% are singletons; the top ten hold over 9%. The data were obtained in a study of cytomegalovirus exposure and HLA in healthy donors. About the study: A previous analysis identified around 120 million unique TCR beta sequences derived from around 200 million T cells.

Study observations and caveats: In a later analysis, the majority of CMV-associated beta chains seemingly showed HLA restriction.

This CDR3 has 16 amino acids. The V segment lost 0 bases and the J segment 8 bases; nucleotides outside the gene matches: 8. From germline, CDR1 is LGHNA and CDR2 YSLEER. Source material: PBMCs. The chain recombines TRBV4-3 with TRBJ2-4, with 9 bases lining up with TRBD1. The clonotype comes from a human donor in good health. The CDR3 loop is CASSQDGGTGFDIQYF. CDR3 in DNA: TGCGCCAGCAGCCAAGACGGGGGGACAGGGTTCGACATTCAGTACTTC.